These 15 T cell receptor beta chains originate from one sample sequenced in a study of CXCR3-negative and CXCR3-positive naive CD8 T cells. The libraries of TRB cDNA were constructed through 5' RACE using UMI labels. No DNA is given; TCRdb re-called the 5' RACE reads and lists each CDR3 protein once. With 100,000 to 150,000 distinct CDR3 sequences in the sample, the ten largest clones hold about 0.44%. Material for sequencing was naive CXCR3- CD8+ T cells from blood. Subset of the sample: CD45RO-CCR7+CD27+CD95- naive CD8+ T cells lacking CXCR3 (TNR3-). The receptors were gathered from a human donor in good health. Some clones in this sample may be carry-over from other donors' samples.

This chain links TRBV7-9 with TRBJ2-5; the D call of TRBD1 rests on TCRdb alone, since no DNA is present to check it. The germline gives CDR1 SEHNR, CDR2 FQNEAQ (reference sequence). This CDR3 spans 18 amino acids. This CDR3 reads CASSPSFLRDAGRETQYF.

The genes are TRBV27 and TRBJ2-7; the TRBD1 assignment by TCRdb is unverifiable without DNA. The CDR3 contains 12 residues. CDR1 and CDR2 (germline): MNHEY, SMNVEV (reference sequence). The CDR3 sequence is CATWDTQYEQYF.

The chain is built from TRBV27 and TRBJ2-7. The germline V gene encodes CDR1 MNHEY and CDR2 SMNVEV (reference sequence). This CDR3 contains 14 residues. Here the CDR3 reads CASSSPRTTYEQYF.

This chain joins TRBV20-1 and TRBJ2-1; TCRdb designates TRBD2, a call that cannot be tested without DNA. CDR3 length equals 17 residues. The germline gives CDR1 DFQATT, CDR2 SNEGSKA (reference sequence). The CDR3 region is CSARFGTSGPLYNEQFF.

The chain uses TRBV2 and TRBJ2-7. This CDR3 comprises 13 residues. Germline-derived CDR1 and CDR2 are SNHLY and FYNNEI. CDR3 loop: CASSPDYSYEQYF.

This chain connects TRBV6-1 to TRBJ1-4. The CDR3 is made up of 13 amino acids. CDR1 is MNHNS, CDR2 SASEGT, per germline. CDR3 in amino acids: CACRAGESEKLFF.

This chain joins TRBV5-1 and TRBJ2-7; TCRdb outputs TRBD1, but without DNA this stays unchecked. The CDR3 loop spans 15 amino acids. The germline V gene encodes CDR1 SGHRS and CDR2 YFSETQ. This CDR3 reads CASSLQRTGRYEQYF.

This chain links TRBV12-3 or TRBV12-4 with TRBJ2-7; TCRdb indicates TRBD1, and absent DNA this call remains unverified. CDR3 length: 15 amino acids. The CDR3 protein is CASSLEGTGNYEQYF.

V is TRBV29-1 and J is TRBJ2-2. The CDR3 runs 14 residues. Germline CDR1 SQVTM, CDR2 ANQGSEA. The CDR3 sequence: CSVVVKPNTGELFF.

The gene calls are TRBV12-3 or TRBV12-4 and TRBJ2-1. The CDR3 sequence is 16 residues long. CDR3 in amino acids: CASSLLDSSSYNEQFF.

The rearrangement links TRBV28 to TRBJ2-7; the D call of TRBD1 rests on TCRdb alone, since no DNA is present to check it. CDR3 length equals 14 residues. Germline values: CDR1 MDHEN, CDR2 SYDVKM. CDR3 in amino acids: CASSFFRTSGEQYF.

The V and J genes are TRBV4-2 and TRBJ2-5; TCRdb's D call, TRBD2, is unchecked because there is no DNA. Germline V gene sequence: CDR1 LGHNA, CDR2 YNFKEQ. This CDR3 has 14 residues. The CDR3 is CASSQVAGQETQYF.

The chain couples TRBV29-1 to TRBJ2-1; checking the TCRdb D call of TRBD2 is not possible without DNA. The CDR3 length is 15 residues. CDR1 and CDR2 (germline): SQVTM, ANQGSEA. CDR3 residues: CSVGGEVHSYNEQFF.

This sequence joins TRBV5-1 and TRBJ2-2; the TCRdb call, TRBD1, lacks DNA for checking. This CDR3 comprises 15 residues. CDR1 and CDR2 from the germline V gene are SGHRS and YFSETQ. The CDR3 region is CASSWGTGGTGELFF.

The J gene is TRBJ1-5, the V gene TRBV4-3; absent DNA, TCRdb's TRBD1 call cannot be checked. Per germline, CDR1 LGHNA and CDR2 YSLEER. The CDR3 length is 14 residues. The CDR3 is CASSPRGGDKPQHF.